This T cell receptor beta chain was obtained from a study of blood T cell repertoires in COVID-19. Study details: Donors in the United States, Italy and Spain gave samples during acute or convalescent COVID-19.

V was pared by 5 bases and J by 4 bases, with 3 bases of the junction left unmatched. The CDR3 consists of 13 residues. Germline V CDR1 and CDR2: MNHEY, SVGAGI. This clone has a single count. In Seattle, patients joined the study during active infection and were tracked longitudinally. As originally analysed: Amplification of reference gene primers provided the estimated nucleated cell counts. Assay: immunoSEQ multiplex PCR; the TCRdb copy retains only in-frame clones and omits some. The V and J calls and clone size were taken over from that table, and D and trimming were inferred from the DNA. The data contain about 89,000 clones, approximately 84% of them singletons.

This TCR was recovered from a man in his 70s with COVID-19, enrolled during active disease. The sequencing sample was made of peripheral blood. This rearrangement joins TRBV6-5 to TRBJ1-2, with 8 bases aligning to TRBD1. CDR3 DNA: TGTGCCAGCAGTATCGACAGGGGCTATGGCTACACCTTC. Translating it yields CASSIDRGYGYTF.